This T cell receptor (beta chain) derives from a study of tumor-infiltrating lymphocytes in primary liver carcinoma. Study-wide context: The five patients, who were men and women, ranged in age from 30 to 69 years. The tumors ranged from roughly 4 to 11 cm across and fell within stage T1-T3 N0M0. Samples returned roughly 3.5 to 7.5 million productive TCRbeta reads, a yield that was similar across tissue types. Whole-study results and caveats: Blood trailed tumors significantly in top-250-clone fraction (p = 0.039).

The authors made TCR beta cDNA from about 500 ng total RNA with a constant-region primer. Three nested multiplex PCR rounds, a slightly modified ARM-PCR, produced the libraries for TCR beta. PCR rounds one and two used TRBV1-TRBV30 forward primers with a C-beta reverse primer for roughly 9 cycles each. TCRdb reprocessed the multiplex PCR reads via MiXCR and lists one record per CDR3 protein. This table has approximately 92,000 distinct CDR3 sequences, around 70% appearing once. The source material, 20-30 mg of unsorted bulk tissue, was used to co-extract RNA and DNA. Germline V CDR1 and CDR2: SEHNR, FQNEAQ (reference sequence). CDR3 size: 13 residues. About this clonotype itself: Its antigen is undetermined. The junction departs from the called germline gene at one end, perhaps through a read error.

This TCR came from a man aged 35-49 years with primary liver carcinoma and hepatitis B virus infection. The chain uses TRBV7-9 and TRBJ2-1; 7 nucleotides match TRBD2. The source material was tumor-adjacent normal liver tissue. Here the CDR3 DNA reads TGTGCCAGCTGGGAGCGGGACTACAATGGGCAGTTCTTC. It codes for CASWERDYNGQFF. The variable domain in full, completed from reference TRBV7-9 and TRBJ2-1, reads DTGVSQNPRHKITKRGQNVTFRCDPISEHNRLYWYRQTLGQGPEFLTYFQNEAQLEKSRLLSDRFSAERPKGSFSTLEIQRTEQGDSAMYLCASWERDYNGQFFGPGTRLTVL.